These T cell receptor beta chains were read from a single sample in a study of beta chain features in type 1 diabetes. TCRdb's table, derived via immunoSEQ multiplex PCR, lists solely in-frame clones and lacks some. The sample shows 95,000 to 150,000 clones, around 17% of them seen only once. Input material: central memory CD4+ T cells from blood. The source of these receptors is a man aged 25-40 years with type 1 diabetes. CDR3s include the opening cysteine and the closing phenylalanine or tryptophan. Fields, in order: J gene, clone size, D gene, V gene, CDR3 DNA, CDR3 protein. A D gene is named only where the DNA matches it firmly. Clone sizes are given selectively: once, few, many, or a class where the clone is expanded.

J gene: TRBJ2-5
clone size: .
D gene: .
V gene: TRBV7-2
CDR3 DNA: TGTGCCAGCAGCTCAGCCGGGGCCCAAGAGACCCAGTACTTC
CDR3 protein: CASSSAGAQETQYF

J gene: TRBJ1-6
clone size: few
D gene: .
V gene: TRBV14
CDR3 DNA: TGTGCCAGCAGCCAAGAAGTCGCAGACTACTTCTATAATTCACCCCTCCACTTT
CDR3 protein: CASSQEVADYFYNSPLHF

J gene: TRBJ2-1
clone size: .
D gene: TRBD1
V gene: TRBV10-3
CDR3 DNA: TGTGCCACCCTTCTCGACAGGGGGTGGAATGAGCAGTTCTTC
CDR3 protein: CATLLDRGWNEQFF

J gene: TRBJ2-3
clone size: .
D gene: .
V gene: TRBV10-3
CDR3 DNA: TGTGCCATCAGTGAGTCGCAGCGTTCTATCGAAGATACGCAGTATTTT
CDR3 protein: CAISESQRSIEDTQYF

J gene: TRBJ1-4
clone size: few
D gene: .
V gene: TRBV5-6
CDR3 DNA: TGTGCCAGCAGCTTGGGGCAGCGAGAAAAACTGTTTTTT
CDR3 protein: CASSLGQREKLFF

J gene: TRBJ2-5
clone size: .
D gene: TRBD2
V gene: TRBV7-2
CDR3 DNA: TGTGCCAGCACGGGCCGGGGGGGCCTCGTTGAGACCCAGTACTTC
CDR3 protein: CASTGRGGLVETQYF

J gene: TRBJ2-3
clone size: .
D gene: .
V gene: TRBV11-2
CDR3 DNA: TGTGCCAGCAGCTCTAGAGGTTTTGGGGCAGATACGCAGTATTTT
CDR3 protein: CASSSRGFGADTQYF

J gene: TRBJ1-6
clone size: .
D gene: .
V gene: TRBV19
CDR3 DNA: TGTGCCACCCTCCGGGATGGCAGCTCCTATAATTCACCCCTCCACTTT
CDR3 protein: CATLRDGSSYNSPLHF

J gene: TRBJ2-5
clone size: few
D gene: .
V gene: TRBV4-1
CDR3 DNA: TGCGCCAGCAGCCAAGATTGGGACGGGGGAGAGACCCAGTACTTC
CDR3 protein: CASSQDWDGGETQYF

J gene: TRBJ1-2
clone size: .
D gene: .
V gene: TRBV18
CDR3 DNA: TGTGCCAGCTCACCACCTGGTTCAGGGTATGGCTACACCTTC
CDR3 protein: CASSPPGSGYGYTF

J gene: TRBJ2-7
clone size: .
D gene: TRBD1
V gene: TRBV7-2
CDR3 DNA: TGTGCCAGCAGCCCTCTCTCGGACAGGTCGGGCGAGCAGTACTTC
CDR3 protein: CASSPLSDRSGEQYF

J gene: TRBJ2-3
clone size: few
D gene: .
V gene: TRBV7-2
CDR3 DNA: TGTGCCAGCAGCCCCGGGACATTAGACACAGATACGCAGTATTTT
CDR3 protein: CASSPGTLDTDTQYF

J gene: TRBJ1-2
clone size: .
D gene: .
V gene: TRBV12-5
CDR3 DNA: TGTGCTAGTGGTTTCCCCCAGGGGAGCTACACCTTC
CDR3 protein: CASGFPQGSYTF

J gene: TRBJ2-7
clone size: few
D gene: .
V gene: TRBV20-1
CDR3 DNA: TGCAGTGCTTTTCTTTCCTACGAGCAGTACTTC
CDR3 protein: CSAFLSYEQYF

J gene: TRBJ1-4
clone size: .
D gene: .
V gene: TRBV19
CDR3 DNA: TGTGCCAGTAGTCCGCCCGGCCACCATGGGGAAAAACTGTTTTTT
CDR3 protein: CASSPPGHHGEKLFF

J gene: TRBJ1-5
clone size: few
D gene: .
V gene: TRBV7-9
CDR3 DNA: TGTGCCAGCAGCTTGGAGAATCAGCCCCAGCATTTT
CDR3 protein: CASSLENQPQHF

J gene: TRBJ2-3
clone size: few
D gene: .
V gene: TRBV5-4
CDR3 DNA: TGTGCCAGCAGCGGAAGTTGGGATACGCAGTATTTT
CDR3 protein: CASSGSWDTQYF

J gene: TRBJ2-1
clone size: many
D gene: .
V gene: TRBV5-8
CDR3 DNA: TGTGCCAGCAGCTTTCGGGGGCGAAGGATAAATGAGCAGTTCTTC
CDR3 protein: CASSFRGRRINEQFF

J gene: TRBJ1-5
clone size: few
D gene: TRBD1
V gene: TRBV6-6
CDR3 DNA: TGTGCCAGCAGGACCGGGACAGGGGTTGTACAGCCCCAGCATTTT
CDR3 protein: CASRTGTGVVQPQHF

J gene: TRBJ1-1
clone size: .
D gene: .
V gene: TRBV6-5
CDR3 DNA: TGTGCCAGCAGGCTGACCGAGGGGAACACTGAAGCTTTCTTT
CDR3 protein: CASRLTEGNTEAFF

J gene: TRBJ2-1
clone size: .
D gene: .
V gene: TRBV18
CDR3 DNA: TGTGCCAGCTCCGGGGGTCACGGGCCCTACAATGAGCAGTTCTTC
CDR3 protein: CASSGGHGPYNEQFF

J gene: TRBJ2-7
clone size: .
D gene: TRBD1
V gene: TRBV13
CDR3 DNA: TGTGCCAGCAGCCCCCGACAGGGCGCCTACGAGCAGTACTTC
CDR3 protein: CASSPRQGAYEQYF

J gene: TRBJ2-2
clone size: .
D gene: .
V gene: TRBV7-2
CDR3 DNA: TGTGCCAGCAGCCAAGACCTGAACACCGGGGAGCTGTTTTTT
CDR3 protein: CASSQDLNTGELFF

J gene: TRBJ2-5
clone size: .
D gene: TRBD1
V gene: TRBV7-2
CDR3 DNA: TGTGCCAGCAGCGTCCGGGACAGGGAGACCCAGTACTTC
CDR3 protein: CASSVRDRETQYF

J gene: TRBJ2-3
clone size: .
D gene: .
V gene: TRBV7-2
CDR3 DNA: TGTGCCAGCAGCTTAGGTCCAACAGTGGGCACAGATACGCAGTATTTT
CDR3 protein: CASSLGPTVGTDTQYF

J gene: TRBJ2-5
clone size: .
D gene: .
V gene: TRBV19
CDR3 DNA: TGTGCCAGTAGTGGTAGACAGTTCCAAGAGACCCAGTACTTC
CDR3 protein: CASSGRQFQETQYF

J gene: TRBJ2-5
clone size: .
D gene: TRBD1
V gene: TRBV4-2
CDR3 DNA: TGTGCCAGCAGCCAAGAAGGGGGCTCGCTAAAAGAGACCCAGTACTTC
CDR3 protein: CASSQEGGSLKETQYF

J gene: TRBJ2-2
clone size: few
D gene: .
V gene: TRBV5-1
CDR3 DNA: TGCGCCAGCAGCTTGGCCCCAGTATCGAACACCGGGGAGCTGTTTTTT
CDR3 protein: CASSLAPVSNTGELFF

J gene: TRBJ2-3
clone size: few
D gene: TRBD2
V gene: TRBV29-1
CDR3 DNA: TGCAGCGTCGGACTAGCGGGACCGGCAGATACGCAGTATTTT
CDR3 protein: CSVGLAGPADTQYF

J gene: TRBJ1-2
clone size: few
D gene: .
V gene: TRBV6-1
CDR3 DNA: TGTGCCAGCAGTGAATCTCTTCAGGGGACCTATGGCTACACCTTC
CDR3 protein: CASSESLQGTYGYTF

J gene: TRBJ2-7
clone size: .
D gene: TRBD1
V gene: TRBV4-1
CDR3 DNA: TGCGCCAGCAGCGGATCGTTAACAGGGGAGATCTACGAGCAGTACTTC
CDR3 protein: CASSGSLTGEIYEQYF

J gene: TRBJ2-7
clone size: .
D gene: .
V gene: TRBV7-2
CDR3 DNA: TGTGCCAGCAGCGCGGACAGAATCTCCTACGAGCAGTACTTC
CDR3 protein: CASSADRISYEQYF

J gene: TRBJ2-5
clone size: .
D gene: TRBD1
V gene: TRBV5-6
CDR3 DNA: TGTGCCAGCAGCTTCGAACAGGGGGAGACCCAGTACTTC
CDR3 protein: CASSFEQGETQYF

J gene: TRBJ1-6
clone size: few
D gene: .
V gene: TRBV5-4
CDR3 DNA: TGTGCCAGCAGCATCGGGTCTACCCCCGGGTACTCACCCCTCCACTTT
CDR3 protein: CASSIGSTPGYSPLHF

J gene: TRBJ2-2
clone size: .
D gene: .
V gene: TRBV5-4
CDR3 DNA: TGTGCCAGCAGCTCCTCTACAATCGCGAACACCGGGGAGCTGTTTTTT
CDR3 protein: CASSSSTIANTGELFF

J gene: TRBJ2-5
clone size: .
D gene: TRBD2
V gene: TRBV7-2
CDR3 DNA: TGTGCCAGCAGCTTAATAGCGGGGGGAGGGGAGACCCAGTACTTC
CDR3 protein: CASSLIAGGGETQYF

J gene: TRBJ2-5
clone size: .
D gene: .
V gene: TRBV7-2
CDR3 DNA: TGTGCCAGCAGCTCTACTTGGGCTGGGGAGACCCAGTACTTC
CDR3 protein: CASSSTWAGETQYF

J gene: TRBJ1-5
clone size: .
D gene: .
V gene: TRBV7-2
CDR3 DNA: TGTGCCAGCAGCCCCCGACGTGGACCCCAGCATTTT
CDR3 protein: CASSPRRGPQHF

J gene: TRBJ2-3
clone size: few
D gene: .
V gene: TRBV14
CDR3 DNA: TGTGCCAGCAGCTCTCCGTTGGGCCGCGACGGGAGCACAGATACGCAGTATTTT
CDR3 protein: CASSSPLGRDGSTDTQYF

J gene: TRBJ2-1
clone size: few
D gene: TRBD1
V gene: TRBV7-9
CDR3 DNA: TGTGCCAGCAGCTTGGGACAGAACAATGAGCAGTTCTTC
CDR3 protein: CASSLGQNNEQFF

J gene: TRBJ1-2
clone size: few
D gene: .
V gene: TRBV29-1
CDR3 DNA: TGCAGCGTTGAAAGCCCAGGGACCTATGGCTACACCTTC
CDR3 protein: CSVESPGTYGYTF

J gene: TRBJ2-3
clone size: few
D gene: .
V gene: TRBV7-2
CDR3 DNA: TGTGCCAGCAGCTTGAGTAGGAGCACAGATACGCAGTATTTT
CDR3 protein: CASSLSRSTDTQYF

J gene: TRBJ1-2
clone size: .
D gene: TRBD1
V gene: TRBV28
CDR3 DNA: TGTGCCAGCAGTGAGGGGGCAGAGGGCTACACCTTC
CDR3 protein: CASSEGAEGYTF

J gene: TRBJ2-1
clone size: few
D gene: .
V gene: TRBV7-3
CDR3 DNA: TGTGCCAGCAGCCCTAATCACAATGAGCAGTTCTTC
CDR3 protein: CASSPNHNEQFF

J gene: TRBJ1-3
clone size: many
D gene: .
V gene: TRBV29-1
CDR3 DNA: TGCAGCGTTGAAAAAGACACTGGAAACACCATATATTTT
CDR3 protein: CSVEKDTGNTIYF

J gene: TRBJ2-7
clone size: many
D gene: TRBD2
V gene: TRBV4-2
CDR3 DNA: TGTGCCAGCAGCCAACCTCGGGGGGGCCAAACCTACGAGCAGTACTTC
CDR3 protein: CASSQPRGGQTYEQYF

J gene: TRBJ1-2
clone size: .
D gene: .
V gene: TRBV29-1
CDR3 DNA: TGCAGCGTTGAAGGTACCAGCACCTATGGCTACACCTTC
CDR3 protein: CSVEGTSTYGYTF

J gene: TRBJ2-7
clone size: .
D gene: .
V gene: TRBV6-6
CDR3 DNA: TGTGCCAGCAGTCAGGGCTCCTACGAGCAGTACTTC
CDR3 protein: CASSQGSYEQYF

J gene: TRBJ2-5
clone size: .
D gene: .
V gene: TRBV6-1
CDR3 DNA: TGTGCCAGCAGTGAATTGAAAGAGACCCAGTACTTC
CDR3 protein: CASSELKETQYF

J gene: TRBJ1-4
clone size: few
D gene: TRBD1
V gene: TRBV7-8
CDR3 DNA: TGTGCCAGCAGCGACCGCCGACAGGGGAATGAAAAACTGTTTTTT
CDR3 protein: CASSDRRQGNEKLFF

J gene: TRBJ2-1
clone size: few
D gene: TRBD1
V gene: TRBV29-1
CDR3 DNA: TGCAGCGGCCTTGGGACAGGCTACAATGAGCAGTTCTTC
CDR3 protein: CSGLGTGYNEQFF

J gene: TRBJ2-5
clone size: few
D gene: TRBD2
V gene: TRBV7-8
CDR3 DNA: TGTGCCAGCAGCCAAGGGACTAGCGGGGGTCGGGAGACCCAGTACTTC
CDR3 protein: CASSQGTSGGRETQYF

J gene: TRBJ2-3
clone size: few
D gene: TRBD2
V gene: TRBV11-3
CDR3 DNA: TGTGCCAGCCACCAGGGAGGGGCAGATACGCAGTATTTT
CDR3 protein: CASHQGGADTQYF

J gene: TRBJ2-5
clone size: .
D gene: .
V gene: TRBV29-1
CDR3 DNA: TGCAGCGGCGGGACCCCACCCACCTCGACCCAGTACTTC
CDR3 protein: CSGGTPPTSTQYF

J gene: TRBJ2-3
clone size: many
D gene: .
V gene: TRBV7-4
CDR3 DNA: TGTGCCAGCAGCTTTTGGGGGAATGAAGATACGCAGTATTTT
CDR3 protein: CASSFWGNEDTQYF

J gene: TRBJ2-5
clone size: .
D gene: .
V gene: TRBV7-3
CDR3 DNA: TGTGCCAGCAGCTTAACACCCCAAGAGACCCAGTACTTC
CDR3 protein: CASSLTPQETQYF